This T cell receptor (beta chain) was retrieved from a study of tumor and adjacent non-tumor tissue in lung cancer. Points from the study as a whole: In normal lung, the top 100 clones were significantly more dominant than in tumor.

The template was RNA from unsorted bulk tissue. The normal lung tissue was taken more than 3 cm from the tumor edge. The library came from three nested PCR rounds adapted from ARM-PCR protocols. TCRdb redid the calling of the multiplex PCR reads with MiXCR, one entry per CDR3 protein. The sample has tens of thousands of distinct CDR3 sequences; around two thirds are singletons. Ends included, the CDR3 has 16 residues. Germline V CDR1 and CDR2: ENHRY, SYGVKD. Details on this clonotype: Its cognate antigen is unknown. Likely a read error: the CDR3 ends without its conserved phenylalanine or tryptophan. No DNA is shown, since the ends of the CDR3 on it are uncertain; the CDR3 is the one TCRdb lists.

The sample taken for sequencing was distant non-tumor lung tissue. The sequence was collected from a man aged 70 or older with non-small cell lung cancer. The chain joins TRBV10-3 to TRBJ2-1; the table's D call TRBD2 went unverified against the DNA. The CDR3 reads CAISVFGLAGNNEQIV.